A selection of T cell receptor beta chains follows, all from one sample in a study of identical twins. TCRdb re-derived calls from the 5' RACE reads in MiXCR, one entry per CDR3 protein. The repertoire includes more than 1.5 million distinct CDR3 sequences, less than 40% of them detected once, and under 0.35% sits in the top ten. The sample was cord blood. These receptors were taken from a newborn girl in good health. The CDR3 runs from the conserved cysteine through the conserved F or W. The order of the fields is D gene, V gene, CDR3 protein. The D gene is left open where the match is weak.

. | TRBV15 | CATSRAGGRQYF
. | TRBV6-6 | CASSPPRQASGANVLTF
. | TRBV20-1 | CSARDFDKIYGYTF
. | TRBV12-5 | CASGLSGQLGEAQYF
. | TRBV6-6 | CASSHTVTGGNQETQYF
TRBD2 | TRBV28 | CASSLRASGTLLDTQYF
. | TRBV7-2 | CASSLANYEQYF
. | TRBV20-1 | CSAKDSLNYGYTF
TRBD2 | TRBV20-1 | CSARGGTSGGLFSSYEQYF
. | TRBV6-5 | CASSYVRLIRDTGELFF
. | TRBV20-1 | CSAPNRGLGYF
. | TRBV7-9 | CASSLFATRDSYNEQFF
TRBD2 | TRBV5-1 | CASSRDPGAGSSYNEQFF
. | TRBV4-1 | CASSQDLKDPRHTDTQYF
. | TRBV20-1 | CSARDIQGGDPYEQYF
. | TRBV2 | CASISRASYEQYF
. | TRBV6-2/TRBV6-3 | CASSYLGRRGQPQHF
. | TRBV20-1 | CSVDSPRIAHNTQYF
. | TRBV12-3/TRBV12-4 | CASSFLTGEQFF
TRBD2 | TRBV4-2 | CASSQDPLGLAGALNAYNEQFF
. | TRBV24-1 | CATSDRLSGASTDTQYF
TRBD2 | TRBV24-1 | CATSETSRENEQFF
TRBD1 | TRBV20-1 | CSAKAGTDNSPLHF
. | TRBV30 | CAWSERSPLHF
TRBD1 | TRBV20-1 | CSAKTGYTEAFF
TRBD1 | TRBV20-1 | CSAPGQGTYGYTF
. | TRBV20-1 | CSARDLGTLSSYNEQFF
TRBD1 | TRBV2 | CATRQGKWDEAFF
. | TRBV12-3/TRBV12-4 | CASTQGGFEQYF
TRBD1 | TRBV5-1 | CASGGQGASNEQFF
TRBD2 | TRBV14 | CASSQGLAGVSAEQYF
TRBD1 | TRBV6-1 | CASRPGTGITGELFF
. | TRBV20-1 | CSARASRAYEQYF
. | TRBV10-3 | CAISRGIGTEAFF
TRBD2 | TRBV29-1 | CSVGTSGRDTDTQYF
TRBD2 | TRBV11-2 | CASSPSFSGDYEQYF
. | TRBV24-1 | CATSDLRGYNEQFF
. | TRBV20-1 | CSARRESGSYNSPLHF
. | TRBV25-1 | CASSEWRGGGETQYF
TRBD2 | TRBV20-1 | CSANGLLAGSNEQFF
. | TRBV7-2 | CASSLVSPGANTEAFF
TRBD2 | TRBV12-3/TRBV12-4 | CASRWLAGVHNEQFF
TRBD2 | TRBV10-3 | CATGTSGDSYEQYF
TRBD1 | TRBV5-6 | CASSFRATGDNQPQHF
. | TRBV20-1 | CNRLSGQTDTQYF
. | TRBV3-1 | CASSRLTLSQGRYEKLFF
. | TRBV7-2 | CANSLAGERLFF
TRBD1 | TRBV11-2 | CASSFTGDRVRYNEQFF
. | TRBV27 | CASSLFGGGDTQYF
. | TRBV9 | CASSVAQVPYGYTF
TRBD1 | TRBV6-6 | CASSYAPGQGYGYTF
. | TRBV11-2 | CASSLEGGHLGEQFF
. | TRBV7-9 | CASSLAYHGYTF
. | TRBV2 | CASSGDLDYRGRQYF
TRBD2 | TRBV7-9 | CASSLGREGRVNEQFF
TRBD1 | TRBV6-6 | CASSYSQGAREQYF
TRBD1 | TRBV6-1 | CASSAPRQGMNYNEQFF
. | TRBV9 | CASSVSSGGSYFRSPLHF
. | TRBV12-3/TRBV12-4 | CASSEPRERAKNIQYF
. | TRBV28 | CASNLGLRSYEQYF